The T cell receptor (beta chain) under discussion was sequenced for a study of blood T cell dynamics during melanoma immunotherapy. Produced via immunoSEQ multiplex PCR; TCRdb's table is partial and in-frame only. The sample has about 15,000 clones; approximately 90% are singletons. This sample's time point: week 3, after first cycle of checkpoint inhibitor. The sequencing here drew on blood, taken from a patient treated with checkpoint blockade. This TCR was recovered from a human donor with melanoma.

The CDR3 DNA follows: TGTGCCAGCAGTCCTCATGGCCAGGGGGCGTCGAACACCATATATTTT. Protein product: CASSPHGQGASNTIYF. The genes are TRBV27 and TRBJ1-3, with TRBD1 matching 8 bases. This CDR3 has 16 amino acids. The ends lost 5 bases at V and 7 bases at J; junction bases unmatched: 13. Germline CDR1 MNHEY, CDR2 SMNVEV (reference sequence).